These 11 T cell receptor beta chains were sequenced from one sample in a study of control samples from healthy donors and cancer patients. Produced via immunoSEQ multiplex PCR; TCRdb's table is partial and in-frame only. In the table there are approximately 150,000 clones, about 90% of which are singletons. The material sequenced was blood. These receptors were collected from a man aged 25-40 years in good health.

The V and J genes are TRBV15 and TRBJ2-3; D gene ambiguous. The CDR3 consists of 14 residues. V dropped 0 bases and J dropped 4 bases, with 8 bases sitting between them. Germline values: CDR1 LNHNV, CDR2 YYDKDF (reference sequence). Here the CDR3 DNA reads TGTGCCACCAGCAGAGATCTTCCCCCAGATACGCAGTATTTT. Residues: CATSRDLPPDTQYF.

The chain recombines TRBV11-2 with TRBJ1-1; weak D call: TRBD1 (6 bases). This CDR3 is 13 amino acids long. V lost 6 bases to trimming and J lost 6 bases, with 14 bases between them. The germline gives CDR1 SGHAT, CDR2 FQNNGV. This CDR3 is CASRIGGDPEAFF. In DNA form, the CDR3 reads TGTGCCAGCAGGATAGGGGGGGACCCTGAAGCTTTCTTT. The variable domain in full, with the rest retrieved from reference TRBV11-2 and TRBJ1-1, is EAGVAQSPRYKIIEKRQSVAFWCNPISGHATLYWYQQILGQGPKLLIQFQNNGVVDDSQLPKDRFSAERLKGVDSTLKIQPAKLEDSAVYLCASRIGGDPEAFFGQGTRLTVV.

The chain combines TRBV5-1 with TRBJ2-7; D is uncertain. This CDR3 comprises 15 residues. Germline CDR1 reads SGHRS; CDR2 reads YFSETQ. Trimming took off 0 bases at V and 1 base at J, with 11 bases between the two ends. Here the CDR3 DNA reads TGCGCCAGCAGCTTGGGCGGCAGAGTTTCCTACGAGCAGTACTTC. It codes for CASSLGGRVSYEQYF.

The sample holds a few counts of this clone. The chain employs TRBV6-5 and TRBJ1-5; TRBD1 might be the D (6 bases). The germline V gene has CDR1 MNHEY and CDR2 SVGAGI. With 4 bases removed from V and 4 bases from J, the gap between germline ends came to 14 bases. The CDR3 loop spans 15 amino acids. CDR3 loop: CASSSSGGQNQPQHF. CDR3 DNA sequence: TGTGCCAGCAGTTCCTCCGGGGGGCAGAATCAGCCCCAGCATTTT.

V gene TRBV29-1 combines with J gene TRBJ2-7; D gene ambiguous. This CDR3 is 12 amino acids long. The germline V gene has CDR1 SQVTM and CDR2 ANQGSEA. V was cut by 4 bases and J by 7 bases, with 14 bases left in between. CDR3 DNA sequence: TGCAGCGTTGCCGGGCAATCTGGGGAGCAGTACTTC. Residues: CSVAGQSGEQYF.

V is TRBV19 and J is TRBJ1-1, with D hard to call. This CDR3 is 11 amino acids long. Trimming shortened V by 4 bases and J by 7 bases, and 7 bases separated the two germline ends. Germline V gene data show CDR1 as LNHDA and CDR2 as SQIVND (reference sequence). The chain's CDR3 is CASSTRLEAFF. The CDR3 bases are TGTGCCAGTAGTACACGACTTGAAGCTTTCTTT.

This rearrangement joins TRBV5-3 to TRBJ1-1; D gene uncertain. TRBV5-3 is labeled an ORF, and its function is uncertain. The V end lost 2 bases, the J end lost 6 bases, and 8 bases lay between the germline ends. This CDR3 has 12 amino acids. CDR3 nucleotides: TGTGCCAGAAGCTTAAAAGACGCTGAAGCTTTCTTT. Translation: CARSLKDAEAFF.

This clone appeared a single time. The chain uses TRBV28 and TRBJ2-1, with 12 bases identical to TRBD2. V lost 6 bases to trimming and J lost 1 base; unmatched junction nucleotides: 4. The CDR3 loop spans 16 amino acids. Germline V gene lookup returns CDR1 MDHEN and CDR2 SYDVKM. The DNA of the CDR3 is TGTGCCAGCAGCCCTAGCGGGGGGGCTTCCTACAATGAGCAGTTCTTC. It specifies CASSPSGGASYNEQFF. The variable domain in full, with the rest retrieved from reference TRBV28 and TRBJ2-1, is DVKVTQSSRYLVKRTGEKVFLECVQDMDHENMFWYRQDPGLGLRLIYFSYDVKMKEKGDIPEGYSVSREKKERFSLILESASTNQTSMYLCASSPSGGASYNEQFFGPGTRLTVL.

J is TRBJ2-7 and V is TRBV5-8, with 8 positions matching TRBD1. This CDR3 contains 15 residues. J was trimmed by 4 bases and V by 3 bases; bases with no gene match: 9. The germline V gene has CDR1 SGHTS and CDR2 YDEGEE. The CDR3 sequence is CASSSYRGFGYEQYF. The CDR3 region has the DNA TGTGCCAGCAGCTCCTACAGGGGGTTTGGGTACGAGCAGTACTTC.

V usage is TRBV6-5 and J usage is TRBJ1-2; 10 positions match TRBD1. Germline V gene sequence: CDR1 MNHEY, CDR2 SVGAGI. This CDR3 spans 14 amino acids. V trimming: 5 bases; J trimming: 3 bases; junction bases outside the gene matches: 3. CDR3 bases: TGTGCCAGCAGTCCCGGGACAGGGGACTATGGCTACACCTTC. As protein: CASSPGTGDYGYTF.

The V gene is TRBV6-6, the J gene TRBJ1-5; D is unclear. Trimming took off 0 bases at V and 0 bases at J, with 6 bases between the two ends. This CDR3 is 15 amino acids long. Per the germline V gene, CDR1 is MNHNY and CDR2 is SVGAGI (reference sequence). The CDR3 coding sequence is TGTGCCAGCAGTTACTCGAGGGTTAGCAATCAGCCCCAGCATTTT. It yields the protein CASSYSRVSNQPQHF.